These 9 T cell receptor beta chains share one sample of origin, sequenced in a study of T cell changes during pregnancy in multiple sclerosis. Libraries were prepared by immunoSEQ multiplex PCR; TCRdb keeps only in-frame clonotypes and omits some of them. The sample records about 68,000 clones, less than 95% being singletons. Sequences were derived from peripheral blood, sampled in the third trimester of pregnancy. These TCRs come from a female donor with multiple sclerosis, enrolled in a pregnancy study.

This sequence joins TRBV6-5 and TRBJ1-5; D possibly corresponds to TRBD1 (5 bases). Germline CDR1 is MNHEY and CDR2 is SVGAGI. CDR3 length: 15 residues. Trimming took 0 bases from V and 6 from J, leaving 12 bases between them. The CDR3 loop is CASSYSAAGSQPQHF. As DNA, the CDR3 is TGTGCCAGCAGTTACTCGGCGGCAGGGTCTCAGCCCCAGCATTTT.

The rearrangement uses TRBV7-9 and TRBJ2-7; possibly TRBD1 for D (6 bases). Per germline, CDR1 SEHNR and CDR2 FQNEAQ (reference sequence). V lost 1 base to trimming and J lost 2 bases, with 12 bases between them. The CDR3 is 15 residues long. The CDR3 DNA is TGTGCCAGCAGCTTAGGAACAGGGCAGGCCTACGAGCAGTACTTC. The encoded protein is CASSLGTGQAYEQYF.

Concerning this clone itself: This same CDR3 is encoded by further DNA sequences in the sample. This chain joins TRBV12-5 and TRBJ2-1; 9 bases map to TRBD1. Germline CDR1 is LGHNT and CDR2 is FRNRAP. V shed 7 bases and J 3 bases; nucleotides not matched to a gene: 4. The CDR3 has 14 amino acids. CDR3 residues: CASVPGQGYNEQFF. The CDR3 coding sequence is TGTGCTAGTGTCCCGGGACAGGGCTACAATGAGCAGTTCTTC.

This clone was picked up one time. The chain carries TRBV9 and TRBJ2-1; the D gene is possibly TRBD2 (5 bases). Germline assignment: CDR1 SGDLS and CDR2 YYNGEE. CDR3 length: 13 amino acids. The germline V and J ends were trimmed by 2 bases and 7 bases, with 10 bases remaining between them. CDR3: CASSVDWGNEQFF. DNA of the CDR3: TGTGCCAGCAGCGTGGACTGGGGAAATGAGCAGTTCTTC.

This clone was recorded a few times. The chain joins TRBV5-6 to TRBJ1-4; no definite D call. Germline V lookup: CDR1 SGHDT, CDR2 YYEEEE. The V gene lost 4 bases and the J gene lost 3 bases, with 10 bases spanning the gap. This CDR3 contains 14 residues. CDR3 bases: TGTGCCAGCAGCCCTTACTGGTCTAATGAAAAACTGTTTTTT. Translated, it gives CASSPYWSNEKLFF.

This chain uses TRBV12-5 with TRBJ2-7; D call uncertain. CDR1 is LGHNT and CDR2 is FRNRAP in the germline V gene. Trimming shortened V by 1 base and J by 3 bases, and 4 bases separated the two germline ends. CDR3 length equals 12 residues. The CDR3 loop reads CASGLGYYEQYF. CDR3 in DNA: TGTGCTAGTGGTTTGGGCTACTACGAGCAGTACTTC.

This clone appeared once. The J gene is TRBJ2-5, the V gene TRBV5-1, with 8 bases that match TRBD2. Trimming cost V 0 bases and J 2 bases; bases outside gene matches: 6. The length of the CDR3 is 16 residues. In germline, CDR1 is SGHRS, CDR2 YFSETQ. Here the CDR3 reads CASSLAPGLDQETQYF. The CDR3 bases are TGCGCCAGCAGCTTGGCCCCGGGACTAGATCAAGAGACCCAGTACTTC. Drawing the rest from reference TRBV5-1 and TRBJ2-5, the complete variable domain is KAGVTQTPRYLIKTRGQQVTLSCSPISGHRSVSWYQQTPGQGLQFLFEYFSETQRNKGNFPGRFSGRQFSNSRSEMNVSTLELGDSALYLCASSLAPGLDQETQYFGPGTRLLVL.

The chain recombines TRBV6-4 with TRBJ1-3; a possible D gene is TRBD1 (5 bases). Trimming removed 2 bases at V and 3 bases at J, with 26 bases between. The V gene's germline CDR1 is MRHNA and CDR2 SNTAGT. This CDR3 has 20 residues. In nucleotides, the CDR3 is TGTGCCAGCAGTGACCCCGCAGGGCACTCGGTTAAAATGCGTGGAAACACCATATATTTT. This encodes CASSDPAGHSVKMRGNTIYF.

This chain connects TRBV27 to TRBJ1-2; 9 bases align to TRBD1. Trimming removed 5 bases from V and 5 bases from J; junction bases left unmatched: 6. CDR3 length: 14 residues. CDR1 is MNHEY, CDR2 SMNVEV, per germline (reference sequence). CDR3 coding DNA: TGTGCCAGCAGTGCCCAACAGGGGGCGTATGGCTACACCTTC. Amino acid sequence: CASSAQQGAYGYTF.